The T cell receptor (beta chain) described here comes from a study of CD8+CD57+ T cells in acquired aplastic anemia. For the study at large: DNA from sorted CD4+ and CD8+ cells averaged around 3.5 ug.

To note about this clonotype: Its antigen is currently unknown.

CDR3 and TCR beta VDJ profiling relied on genomic DNA as the template. TCRdb fed the reads into MiXCR, producing one record per CDR3 protein. The table records under 200,000 distinct CDR3 sequences, 70% to 75% of them present only once. For sequencing, patients were chosen who had shown expansion of CD8+CD57+ cells by flow cytometry. Severe acquired aplastic anemia was diagnosed in all patients. Broader study findings: A significant difference in CD8+ Simpson's diversity between patients and controls was not found.

The CDR3 length is 16 residues. After removal of 0 bases from V and 1 base from J, the junction contained 1 base not matched to a gene. The germline gives CDR1 SQVTM, CDR2 ANQGSEA. Material for sequencing was sorted CD4+, CD8+, or CD8+CD57+ T cells (not recorded which) from PBMCs. The chain joins TRBV29-1 to TRBJ2-3; 13 bases align to TRBD2. The TCR sequence derives from a human donor with aplastic anemia. CDR3 protein: CSVEDGTSGGTDTQYF. CDR3 DNA sequence: TGCAGCGTTGAAGATGGGACTAGCGGGGGCACAGATACGCAGTATTTT.